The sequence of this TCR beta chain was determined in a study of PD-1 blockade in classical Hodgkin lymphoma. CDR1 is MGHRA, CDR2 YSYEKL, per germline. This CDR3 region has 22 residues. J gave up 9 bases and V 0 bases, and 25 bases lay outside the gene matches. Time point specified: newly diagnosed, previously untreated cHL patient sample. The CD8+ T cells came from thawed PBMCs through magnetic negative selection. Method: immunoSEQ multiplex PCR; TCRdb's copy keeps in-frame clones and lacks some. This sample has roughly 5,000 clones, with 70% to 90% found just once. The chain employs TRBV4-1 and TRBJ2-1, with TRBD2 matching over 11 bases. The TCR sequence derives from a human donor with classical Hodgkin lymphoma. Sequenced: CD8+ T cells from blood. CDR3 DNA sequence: TGCGCCAGCAGCCAAGAGGCCCAACTAGCGGGAGTTAAAATAAGGTCGTCGGTTGAGCAGTTCTTC. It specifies CASSQEAQLAGVKIRSSVEQFF.